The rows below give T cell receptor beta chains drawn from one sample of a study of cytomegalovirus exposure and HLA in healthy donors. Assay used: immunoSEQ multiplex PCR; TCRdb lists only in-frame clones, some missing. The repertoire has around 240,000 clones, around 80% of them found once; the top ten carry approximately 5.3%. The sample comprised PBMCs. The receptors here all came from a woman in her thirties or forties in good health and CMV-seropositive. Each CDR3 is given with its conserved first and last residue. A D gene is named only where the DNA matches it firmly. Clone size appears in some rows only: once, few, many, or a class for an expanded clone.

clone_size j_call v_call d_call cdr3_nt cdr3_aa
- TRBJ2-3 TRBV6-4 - TGTGCCAGCAGTGATAAGGTGGGGGGAACCACAGATACGCAGTATTTT CASSDKVGGTTDTQYF
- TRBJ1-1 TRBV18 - TGTGCCAGCTCACGCTCGAACGGGGGGAGAAACACTGAAGCTTTCTTT CASSRSNGGRNTEAFF
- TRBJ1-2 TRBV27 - TGTGCCAGCAGAGAACAGAAAAACTATGGCTACACCTTC CASREQKNYGYTF
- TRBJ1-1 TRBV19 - TGTGCCAGTAGCAACAGGGTTAACACTGAAGCTTTCTTT CASSNRVNTEAFF
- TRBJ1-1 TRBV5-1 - TGCGCCAGCACCTCAAGTCCAGGGGCTGGAGCTTTCTTT CASTSSPGAGAFF
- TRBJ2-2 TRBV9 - TGTGCCAGCAGCGTAGCTCCGGACTCCGGCCGGGAGCTGTTTTTT CASSVAPDSGRELFF
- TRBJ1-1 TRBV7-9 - TGTGCCAGCCGGGCGGCAGGGATGAACACTGAAGCTTTCTTT CASRAAGMNTEAFF
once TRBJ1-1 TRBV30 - TGTGCCTGGAGCCCCAACGTGAACAGGAATGGGCCAACTTTCTTT CAWSPNVNRNGPTFF
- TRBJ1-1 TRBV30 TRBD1 TGTGCCTGGAGCGCACAGGGGTGGACTGAAGCTTTCTTT CAWSAQGWTEAFF
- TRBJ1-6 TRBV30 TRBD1 TGTGCCTGGGGAGGACAGGGGCTTCCCTATAATTCACCCCTCCACTTT CAWGGQGLPYNSPLHF
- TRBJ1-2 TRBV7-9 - TGTGCCAGCAGCCCACAGGGAATCTATGGCTACACCTTC CASSPQGIYGYTF
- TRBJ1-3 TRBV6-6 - TGTGCCAGCTCCCTTGACGGACAGCACTCTGGAAACACCATATATTTT CASSLDGQHSGNTIYF
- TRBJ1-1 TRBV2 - TGTGCCAGCAGCTTCACGGGGTACACTGAAGCTTTCTTT CASSFTGYTEAFF
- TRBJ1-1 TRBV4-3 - TGCGCCAGCAGCCAAGGTATGCAGGGGCTCACTGAAGCTTTCTTT CASSQGMQGLTEAFF
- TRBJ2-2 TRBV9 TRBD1 TGTGCCAGCAGCGCTAGGACAGGGGACACCGGGGAGCTGTTTTTT CASSARTGDTGELFF
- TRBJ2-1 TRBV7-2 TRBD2 TGTGCCAGCAGCTCCGCACGACTAGCGGGGGGAGGCTCCTACAATGAGCAGTTCTTC CASSSARLAGGGSYNEQFF
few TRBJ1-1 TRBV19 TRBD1 TGTGCCAGTAGTATCGCAGGGGGCACCTCTGAAGCTTTCTTT CASSIAGGTSEAFF
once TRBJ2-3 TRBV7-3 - TGTGCCAGCAGCTTGGTGAGGGGGGGGAACACAGATACGCAGTATTTT CASSLVRGGNTDTQYF
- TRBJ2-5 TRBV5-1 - TGCGCCAGCAGCTTGGTTAAGACAGGTCAAGAGACCCAGTACTTC CASSLVKTGQETQYF
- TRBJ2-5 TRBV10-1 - TGCGCCATTTCCTCGGACTTCAGCAAAGAGACCCAGTACTTC CAISSDFSKETQYF
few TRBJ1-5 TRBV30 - TGTGCCTGGAGTCGGAGGGGAGAACAGCCCCAGCATTTT CAWSRRGEQPQHF
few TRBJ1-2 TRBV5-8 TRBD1 TGTGCCAGCAGCTTGGACCTTCAGACAGGGGGCTATGGCTACACCTTC CASSLDLQTGGYGYTF
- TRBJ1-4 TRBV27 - TGTGCCAGCAGTTCACGAGGAACTACTAATGAAAAACTGTTTTTT CASSSRGTTNEKLFF
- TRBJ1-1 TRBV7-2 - TGTGCCAGCAGCTTAGCGAACCCCAGTGGGGCGGTAATCACTGAAGCTTTCTTT CASSLANPSGAVITEAFF
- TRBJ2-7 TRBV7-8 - TGTGCCAGCAGCTTATCTGGCAGCTCCTACGAGCAGTACTTC CASSLSGSSYEQYF
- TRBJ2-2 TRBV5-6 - TGTGCCAGCAGCTTGGTCGGTCCCGGGGAGCTGTTTTTT CASSLVGPGELFF
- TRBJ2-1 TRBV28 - TGTGCCAGCAGTTTACTCGGGAGCTCCTACAATGAGCAGTTCTTC CASSLLGSSYNEQFF
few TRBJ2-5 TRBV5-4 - TGTGCCAGCAGCTTAAACGGTGGGGGGATGGAGACCCAGTACTTC CASSLNGGGMETQYF
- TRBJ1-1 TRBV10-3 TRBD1 TGTGCCATCAGTGAGGGACAGGCGGGGAACACTGAAGCTTTCTTT CAISEGQAGNTEAFF
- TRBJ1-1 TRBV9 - TGTGCCAGCAGCCCCCAAGGAGGGGTAAGTGACACTGAAGCTTTCTTT CASSPQGGVSDTEAFF
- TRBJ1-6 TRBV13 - TGTGCCAGCAGCTTAAAGAGCTCCTATAATTCACCCCTCCACTTT CASSLKSSYNSPLHF
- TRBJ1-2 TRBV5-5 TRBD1 TGTGCCAGCAGCTTTCCTGTCCTCAGGGGGCAAGATGGCTACACCTTC CASSFPVLRGQDGYTF
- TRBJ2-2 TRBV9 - TGTGCCAGCAGCGTCGCCCCTGGGGGGACCGGGGAGCTGTTTTTT CASSVAPGGTGELFF
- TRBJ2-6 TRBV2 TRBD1 TGTGCCAGCAGTGCGACAGGGGAGACTGGGGCCAACGTCCTGACTTTC CASSATGETGANVLTF
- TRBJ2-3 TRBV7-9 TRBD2 TGTGCCAGCAGCCCCCCCTTCACTAGCGGGGGGCCCCCCGATACGCAGTATTTT CASSPPFTSGGPPDTQYF
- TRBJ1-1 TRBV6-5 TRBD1 TGTGCCAGCAGGTCCGGGACAGGGACGGTTGAAGCTTTCTTT CASRSGTGTVEAFF
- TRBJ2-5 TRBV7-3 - TGTGCCAGCAGCCCCTCCGGCCAAGAGACCCAGTACTTC CASSPSGQETQYF
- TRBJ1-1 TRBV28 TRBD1 TGTGCCAGCAGTTTTTCGAGACAGGGGAGCGGAGCTTTCTTT CASSFSRQGSGAFF
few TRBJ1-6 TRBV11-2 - TGTGCCAGCAGCTTAGGTGGGCAGGATAATTCACCCCTCCACTTT CASSLGGQDNSPLHF
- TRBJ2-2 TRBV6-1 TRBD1 TGTGCCAGCAGTGAAGCTGACAGGGGTTGGACCGGGGAGCTGTTTTTT CASSEADRGWTGELFF
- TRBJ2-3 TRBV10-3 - TGTGCCATCAGGGGAGGTATATCGCAGGTCAGGGAAACAGATACGCAGTATTTT CAIRGGISQVRETDTQYF
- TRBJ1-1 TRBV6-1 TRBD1 TGTGCCAGCAAGGGACAGGCCCCCACTGAAGCTTTCTTT CASKGQAPTEAFF
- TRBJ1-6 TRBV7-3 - TGTGCCAGCAGCTTGGATTCCGGGGATTATTCACCCCTCCACTTT CASSLDSGDYSPLHF
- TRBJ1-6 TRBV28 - TGTGCCAGCAGTTTATTGTTAAAAAATTCACCCCTCCACTTT CASSLLLKNSPLHF
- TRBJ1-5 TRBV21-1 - TGTGCCAGAAAAACGATGGGAGACCTAGCAAATCAGCCCCAGCATTTT CARKTMGDLANQPQHF
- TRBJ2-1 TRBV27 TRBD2 TGTGCCAGCAGTTGGGGTCCGACGGCGGGAGGTAACAATGAGCAGTTCTTC CASSWGPTAGGNNEQFF
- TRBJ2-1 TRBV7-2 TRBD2 TGTGCCAGCAGCTTAGCGATGCTAGCGGCCTACAATGAGCAGTTCTTC CASSLAMLAAYNEQFF
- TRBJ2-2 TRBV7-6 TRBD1 TGTGCCAGCAGCGGGACGACAGGGGGGGCGAACACCGGGGAGCTGTTTTTT CASSGTTGGANTGELFF
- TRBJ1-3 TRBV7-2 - TGTGCCAGCAGGGATTCTAGTCGCTCTGGAAACACCATATATTTT CASRDSSRSGNTIYF
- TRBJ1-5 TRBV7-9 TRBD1 TGTGCCAGCAGCCAGGGACAGGGGGTTGATCAGCCCCAGCATTTT CASSQGQGVDQPQHF
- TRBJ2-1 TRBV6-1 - TGTGCCAGCAGTGAATATAGGGGAATTGAGGCCTACAATGAGCAGTTCTTC CASSEYRGIEAYNEQFF
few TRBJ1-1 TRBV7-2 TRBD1 TGTGCCAGCAGCTGGACAGGGGCTGGAGCTTTCTTT CASSWTGAGAFF
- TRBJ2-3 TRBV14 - TGTGCCAGCAGCCAAGGGACGGGAGCCACCATTACGCAGTATTTT CASSQGTGATITQYF
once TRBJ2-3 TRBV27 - TGTGCCAGCAGTTTATCCAGGGTGAGCACAGATACGCAGTATTTT CASSLSRVSTDTQYF
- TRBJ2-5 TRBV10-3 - TGTGCCATCAGTGAGCAGGGAGGAAGAGAGACCCAGTACTTC CAISEQGGRETQYF
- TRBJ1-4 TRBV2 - TGTGCCGGTAGACGGGGTGTAAATGAAAAACTGTTTTTT CAGRRGVNEKLFF
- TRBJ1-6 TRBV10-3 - TGTGCCATCAGTCCGACAGGTTATTCACCCCTCCACTTT CAISPTGYSPLHF